The clone carrying this T cell receptor (beta chain) was seen more than once but under ten times. Its antigen is as yet unknown. The same CDR3 arises from other DNA sequences in this sample as well. CDR3 size: 14 residues. CDR1 is MNHEY, CDR2 SVGAGI, per germline. V was trimmed by 2 bases and J by 1 base, leaving 7 bases between them. This sample was taken from a study of radiotherapy plus CTLA-4 blockade in lung cancer. Across the whole study: Under 20% of enrolled patients responded objectively, and roughly 31% had disease control.

General study results and limits: After treatment with radiotherapy plus ipilimumab, TCR clones that came from the tumor expanded in blood. Early blood T cell clone dynamics, with interferon-beta, were reported to best predict response.

Profiling relied on immunoSEQ multiplex PCR, and the TCRdb table lists in-frame clones only, not all of them. The sample yields about 60,000 clones, over 65% seen once. This receptor was taken from a human donor with non-small cell lung cancer who had a partial response to radiotherapy plus ipilimumab. The sequences come from peripheral blood, collected from a patient treated with radiotherapy plus ipilimumab. The chain carries TRBV6-5 and TRBJ2-3; D is uncertain. CDR3 coding DNA: TGTGCCAGCAGTTACCTCGGAGGCACAGATACGCAGTATTTT. It specifies CASSYLGGTDTQYF.